This T cell receptor (beta chain) comes out of a study of control samples from healthy donors and cancer patients. The CDR3 extends over 14 amino acids. V gave up 6 bases and J gave up 4 bases; unmatched junction bases: 7. From germline, CDR1 is MDHEN and CDR2 SYDVKM. Clones were read by immunoSEQ multiplex PCR, and TCRdb kept only the in-frame ones, dropping some. The table has roughly 150,000 clones, approximately 86% seen once. The specimen sequenced was blood. The receptor's source is a man younger than 35 in good health. J is TRBJ1-2 and V is TRBV28, with TRBD1 matching 8 bases. CDR3 amino acids: CASRGQGTTYGYTF. The CDR3 DNA is TGTGCCAGCAGAGGACAGGGAACAACCTATGGCTACACCTTC.